This T cell receptor beta chain is from a study of cytomegalovirus exposure and HLA in healthy donors. Study context: Previous work identified 95 million to 120 million unique TCR beta sequences from 200 million or so T cells. Study-level results: What was likely a sequencing artifact was a cluster of highly shared sequence variants. An assumption of roughly uniform sequencing depth across donors underlay the presence/absence analyses.

This CDR3 is 18 amino acids long. Trimming took off 3 bases at V and 3 bases at J, with 21 bases between the two ends. CDR1 and CDR2 (germline): KGHSH, LQKENI. A multiplex PCR was run with 60 Vbeta primers and 13 Jbeta primers. Sequencing was performed with immunoSEQ multiplex PCR; in TCRdb, only in-frame clones are kept and a portion is missing. The sample carries about 110,000 clones, more than 75% recorded once. A single count supports this clone. Its antigen is still unknown. Sequencing was carried out using PBMCs. This TCR came from a young man in good health and CMV-seropositive. The chain couples TRBV18 to TRBJ2-4; TRBD2 might be the D (5 bases). CDR3 region: CASSPSPYGERLKNIQYF. In DNA, the CDR3 is TGTGCCAGCTCACCCAGCCCCTATGGGGAGAGGCTCAAAAACATTCAGTACTTC.